Each of the 9 T cell receptor beta chains below was sequenced from the same sample in a study of blood T cell repertoires in COVID-19. The table came from immunoSEQ multiplex PCR; TCRdb's copy has only in-frame clones and leaves some out. The profile covers approximately 500,000 clones, with about 89% appearing a single time and 7.8% taken by the ten largest. The specimen sequenced was peripheral blood. The receptors here all came from a woman aged 50 to 65 with COVID-19, enrolled during active disease.

The chain combines TRBV7-6 with TRBJ2-4, with 9 bases aligning to TRBD1. V was pared by 5 bases and J by 2 bases, with 16 bases of the junction left unmatched. This CDR3 is built from 19 residues. Germline-derived CDR1 and CDR2 are SGHVS and FNYEAQ. The DNA for the CDR3 is TGTGCCAGCAGCCCCCGCCCCATCACAGGGGGCGATTCCAAAAACATTCAGTACTTC. It translates to CASSPRPITGGDSKNIQYF.

The chain employs TRBV2 and TRBJ2-1; no reliable D call. The germline gives CDR1 SNHLY, CDR2 FYNNEI. The CDR3 totals 11 residues. V was clipped by 0 bases and J by 12 bases, with 6 bases between them. CDR3 DNA sequence: TGTGCCAGCAGTGAAGCTGGCGGGCAGTTCTTC. Protein: CASSEAGGQFF.

In the case of this clone: Different DNA sequences within this sample yield the same CDR3. This chain connects TRBV5-1 to TRBJ2-2; D is unclear. The CDR3 runs to 15 residues. The germline V and J ends were trimmed by 4 bases and 0 bases, with 10 bases remaining between them. From germline, CDR1 is SGHRS and CDR2 YFSETQ. DNA for the CDR3: TGCGCCAGCAGCCTCGGTGGAGCGAACACCGGGGAGCTGTTTTTT. Its translation: CASSLGGANTGELFF.

The chain carries TRBV5-6 and TRBJ2-7; 7 nucleotides line up with TRBD1. The V segment lost 4 bases and the J segment 7 bases; nucleotides outside the gene matches: 8. CDR3 size: 13 residues. The germline CDR1 and CDR2 sequences are SGHDT and YYEEEE. The CDR3 region is CASSMDRFREQYF. Here the CDR3 DNA reads TGTGCCAGCAGCATGGACAGGTTCAGAGAGCAGTACTTC. Full variable domain (remainder filled in from reference TRBV5-6 and TRBJ2-7): DAGVTQSPTHLIKTRGQQVTLRCSPKSGHDTVSWYQQALGQGPQFIFQYYEEEERQRGNFPDRFSGHQFPNYSSELNVNALLLGDSALYLCASSMDRFREQYFGPGTRLTVT.

This clone was seen only once. The DNA for the CDR3 is TGTGCCAGTAGCAGCGTGGGGCTGAGTTACAATGAGCAGTTCTTC. It translates to CASSSVGLSYNEQFF. J is TRBJ2-1 and V is TRBV19, with D possibly TRBD1 on 5 matching bases. CDR1 is LNHDA, CDR2 SQIVND, per germline (reference sequence). Deletions cut 6 bases from V and 4 bases from J, with 16 bases between. The CDR3 is 15 amino acids.

The V and J genes are TRBV27 and TRBJ2-7; D is perhaps TRBD2 (5 bases). The CDR3 is 14 residues long. V was pared by 3 bases and J by 2 bases, with 11 bases between. CDR1 MNHEY and CDR2 SMNVEV come from the germline V gene (reference sequence). The chain's CDR3 is CASSLGRRTYEQYF. CDR3 coding DNA: TGTGCCAGCAGTTTGGGGAGACGTACCTACGAGCAGTACTTC.

This chain uses TRBV4-2 with TRBJ2-2; D gene uncertain. Looked up from germline, CDR1 is LGHNA and CDR2 is YNFKEQ. V was cut by 1 base and J by 7 bases, with 10 bases left in between. The CDR3 spans 14 residues. CDR3 sequence: CASSQVEEGGELFF. In DNA, the CDR3 is TGTGCCAGCAGCCAAGTCGAGGAAGGCGGGGAGCTGTTTTTT.

This sequence joins TRBV5-1 and TRBJ1-1; D may be TRBD1 (6 bases). The CDR3 has 15 residues. Germline CDR1 is SGHRS and CDR2 is YFSETQ. Trimming shortened V by 4 bases and J by 2 bases, and 15 bases separated the two germline ends. CDR3 residues: CASSVTQGGNTEAFF. The CDR3 DNA reads TGCGCCAGCAGCGTTACCCAAGGGGGTAACACTGAAGCTTTCTTT. The full variable domain, its missing parts supplied by reference TRBV5-1 and TRBJ1-1, is KAGVTQTPRYLIKTRGQQVTLSCSPISGHRSVSWYQQTPGQGLQFLFEYFSETQRNKGNFPGRFSGRQFSNSRSEMNVSTLELGDSALYLCASSVTQGGNTEAFFGQGTRLTVV.

The chain combines TRBV5-1 with TRBJ2-3; no reliable D call. This CDR3 region has 13 residues. Germline CDR1 and CDR2: SGHRS and YFSETQ. V was trimmed by 5 bases and J by 0 bases, leaving 7 bases between them. CDR3 region: CASRQQSTDTQYF. CDR3 in DNA: TGCGCCAGCAGACAACAGAGCACAGATACGCAGTATTTT.